A selection of T cell receptor beta chains follows, all from one sample in a study of graft-versus-host responses after intestinal transplantation. No antigen has been identified for these receptors. Sequenced by immunoSEQ multiplex PCR; TCRdb stores in-frame clones only, minus some. The table includes about 120,000 clones, around 93% detected once. Sequencing used unstimulated CD8+ T cells sorted from spleen or lymph node cells, obtained before intestinal transplant. The receptors derive from a human donor who received an intestinal transplant. CDR3s include the opening cysteine and the closing phenylalanine or tryptophan. The D gene is left open where the match is weak. Size is stated for part of the rows, as once, few or many counts, or as a class when the clone is expanded.

>.|TRBV27|.|TRBJ1-2
CASSPSGGHGYTF
TGTGCCAGCAGTCCCTCGGGGGGACATGGCTACACCTTC
>.|TRBV18|.|TRBJ1-2
CASSPPSGQMYGYTF
TGTGCCAGCTCACCACCGTCAGGGCAGATGTATGGCTACACCTTC
>.|TRBV19|.|TRBJ1-2
CASSMTVRPSNYGYTF
TGTGCCAGTAGTATGACGGTCAGGCCTTCTAACTATGGCTACACCTTC
>.|TRBV10-3|.|TRBJ2-7
CAISELGPGDEQYF
TGTGCCATCAGTGAACTAGGGCCGGGGGACGAGCAGTACTTC
>.|TRBV9|.|TRBJ1-2
CASSGGGAGDGYTF
TGTGCCAGCAGCGGAGGGGGGGCAGGTGATGGCTACACCTTC
>.|TRBV19|TRBD2|TRBJ2-1
CASIREGSYNEQFF
TGTGCCAGTATTCGGGAGGGGAGTTACAATGAGCAGTTCTTC
>once|TRBV11-2|TRBD2|TRBJ2-3
CASSLELAGGYPTDTQYF
TGTGCCAGCAGCTTAGAACTAGCGGGAGGTTACCCCACAGATACGCAGTATTTT
>.|TRBV10-2|.|TRBJ2-5
CASSNSLETQYF
TGCGCCAGCAGTAACAGCCTTGAGACCCAGTACTTC
>.|TRBV30|.|TRBJ1-5
CAWSVPVGNQPQHF
TGTGCCTGGAGTGTACCAGTCGGCAATCAGCCCCAGCATTTT
>.|TRBV19|.|TRBJ1-1
CASSWNTEAFF
TGTGCCAGTTCGTGGAACACTGAAGCTTTCTTT
>.|TRBV29-1|.|TRBJ1-2
CSVQVTGLFYGYTF
TGCAGCGTCCAAGTGACAGGCCTATTTTATGGCTACACCTTC
>.|TRBV6-1|TRBD1|TRBJ2-7
CAISGPQGGSYEQYF
TGTGCCATCTCTGGACCACAGGGGGGATCCTACGAGCAGTACTTC
>.|TRBV5-1|.|TRBJ2-5
CASSSQETQYF
TGCGCCAGCAGCTCCCAAGAGACCCAGTACTTC
>.|TRBV6-5|.|TRBJ2-2
CASSSEDTFRLGELFF
TGTGCCAGCAGTTCCGAAGACACCTTCCGACTCGGGGAGCTGTTTTTT
>.|TRBV7-7|TRBD1|TRBJ2-1
CASSSTGGTDEQFF
TGTGCTAGCAGCTCGACAGGGGGCACGGATGAGCAGTTCTTC
>.|TRBV7-9|.|TRBJ2-2
CASSSNRASNTGELFF
TGTGCCAGCAGCTCCAACAGAGCCTCGAACACCGGGGAGCTGTTTTTT
>.|TRBV9|TRBD2|TRBJ2-7
CASSPDAGTSGLPYEQYF
TGTGCCAGCAGCCCCGACGCTGGGACTAGCGGGCTACCCTACGAGCAGTACTTC
>.|TRBV7-9|.|TRBJ2-3
CASSLQGGSSTDTQYF
TGTGCCAGCAGCTTACAAGGGGGGTCTAGCACAGATACGCAGTATTTT
>.|TRBV7-9|.|TRBJ2-2
CASSLVGGRPGELFF
TGTGCCAGCAGCTTAGTGGGAGGCCGGCCCGGGGAGCTGTTTTTT
>.|TRBV28|.|TRBJ2-6
CASKEGAGGANVLTF
TGTGCCAGCAAGGAAGGGGCGGGTGGGGCCAACGTCCTGACTTTC
>.|TRBV19|.|TRBJ2-2
CASELSGLNTGELFF
TGTGCCAGCGAACTTTCAGGCCTGAACACCGGGGAGCTGTTTTTT
>once|TRBV6-1|.|TRBJ2-7
CASSEGTFYEQYF
TGTGCCAGCAGTGAAGGGACTTTTTACGAGCAGTACTTC
>.|TRBV19|TRBD2|TRBJ2-7
CASSAAGTSGYEQYF
TGTGCCAGTAGTGCCGCCGGGACTAGCGGCTACGAGCAGTACTTC
>.|TRBV5-1|TRBD2|TRBJ2-1
CASSLTGLARFSEQFF
TGCGCCAGCAGCTTGACGGGACTAGCGCGATTCAGTGAGCAGTTCTTC
>once|TRBV12-5|.|TRBJ2-1
CASGGSYEQFF
TGTGCTAGTGGTGGAAGCTATGAGCAGTTCTTC
>.|TRBV4-1|.|TRBJ1-1
CASSQVPRTEAFF
TGCGCCAGCAGCCAAGTACCGAGAACTGAAGCTTTCTTT
>.|TRBV7-6|.|TRBJ2-7
CASSLGSLPYEQYF
TGTGCCAGCAGCTTAGGCAGCCTGCCCTACGAGCAGTACTTC
>few|TRBV9|.|TRBJ1-4
CASSVGGGGDEKLFF
TGTGCCAGCAGCGTAGGCGGTGGAGGGGATGAAAAACTGTTTTTT
>.|TRBV27|TRBD2|TRBJ2-1
CASSLSGLAGHNEQFF
TGTGCCAGCAGTTTATCGGGACTAGCGGGGCACAATGAGCAGTTCTTC
>.|TRBV5-4|.|TRBJ2-7
CASSLNYEQYF
TGTGCCAGCAGCTTGAACTACGAGCAGTACTTC
>once|TRBV4-1|.|TRBJ2-5
CASSPGQWDQETQYF
TGCGCCAGCAGCCCAGGGCAATGGGATCAAGAGACCCAGTACTTC
>.|TRBV6-6|.|TRBJ2-1
CASSYGLGSLEEQFF
TGTGCCAGCAGTTACGGACTCGGGTCCTTAGAGGAGCAGTTCTTC
>.|TRBV9|.|TRBJ2-5
CASSVKEETQYF
TGTGCCAGCAGCGTAAAGGAAGAGACCCAGTACTTC
>.|TRBV19|.|TRBJ2-7
CASSASRAYEQYF
TGTGCCAGTAGTGCCAGCCGGGCCTACGAGCAGTACTTC
>.|TRBV19|.|TRBJ1-1
CASPPKGYTHMNTEAFF
TGTGCCAGCCCACCAAAAGGGTACACTCACATGAACACTGAAGCTTTCTTT
>.|TRBV4-1|.|TRBJ1-1
CASSQDLGANTEAFF
TGCGCCAGCAGCCAAGATCTGGGGGCGAACACTGAAGCTTTCTTT
>.|TRBV30|TRBD2|TRBJ2-7
CAWSVTSGRDEQYF
TGTGCCTGGAGCGTCACTAGCGGGAGGGACGAGCAGTACTTC
>.|TRBV9|.|TRBJ2-2
CASSQGGGDTRELFF
TGTGCCAGCAGCCAAGGGGGGGGTGACACCAGGGAGCTGTTTTTT
>.|TRBV4-1|TRBD2|TRBJ2-7
CASSQEGTSGYEQCF
TGCGCCAGCAGCCAAGAGGGGACTAGCGGGTACGAGCAGTGCTTC
>.|TRBV7-9|.|TRBJ2-7
CASSISSYEQYF
TGTGCCAGCAGCATCTCTAGCTACGAGCAGTACTTC